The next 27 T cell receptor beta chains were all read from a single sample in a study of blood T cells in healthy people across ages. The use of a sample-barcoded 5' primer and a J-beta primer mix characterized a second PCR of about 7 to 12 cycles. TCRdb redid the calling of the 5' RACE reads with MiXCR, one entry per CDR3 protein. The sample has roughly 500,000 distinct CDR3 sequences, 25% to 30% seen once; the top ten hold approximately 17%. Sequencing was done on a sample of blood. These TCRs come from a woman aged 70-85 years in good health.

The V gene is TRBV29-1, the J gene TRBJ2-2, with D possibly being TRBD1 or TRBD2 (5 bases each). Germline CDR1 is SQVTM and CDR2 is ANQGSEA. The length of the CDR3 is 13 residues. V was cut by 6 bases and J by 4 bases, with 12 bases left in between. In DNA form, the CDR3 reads TGCAGCGTCGGGCGAGGGACCACCGGGGAGCTGTTTTTT. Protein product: CSVGRGTTGELFF.

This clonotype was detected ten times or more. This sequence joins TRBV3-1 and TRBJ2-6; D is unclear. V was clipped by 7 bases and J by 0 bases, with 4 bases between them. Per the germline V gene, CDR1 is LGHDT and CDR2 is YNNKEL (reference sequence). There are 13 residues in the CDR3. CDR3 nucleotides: TGTGCCAGCACTAGCTCTGGGGCCAACGTCCTGACTTTC. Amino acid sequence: CASTSSGANVLTF.

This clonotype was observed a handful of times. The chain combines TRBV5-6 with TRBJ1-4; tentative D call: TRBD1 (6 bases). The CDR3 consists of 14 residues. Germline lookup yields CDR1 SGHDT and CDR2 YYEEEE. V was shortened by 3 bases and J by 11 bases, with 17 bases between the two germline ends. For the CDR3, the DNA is TGTGCCAGCAGCTCCCGGGACACCAACTGGAAACTGTTTTTT. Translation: CASSSRDTNWKLFF.

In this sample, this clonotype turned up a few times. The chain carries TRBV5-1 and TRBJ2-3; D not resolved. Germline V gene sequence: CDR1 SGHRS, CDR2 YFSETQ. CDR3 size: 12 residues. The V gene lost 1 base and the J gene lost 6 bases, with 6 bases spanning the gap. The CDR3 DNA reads TGCGCCAGCAGCTTGTTCCTTGATACGCAGTATTTT. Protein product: CASSLFLDTQYF.

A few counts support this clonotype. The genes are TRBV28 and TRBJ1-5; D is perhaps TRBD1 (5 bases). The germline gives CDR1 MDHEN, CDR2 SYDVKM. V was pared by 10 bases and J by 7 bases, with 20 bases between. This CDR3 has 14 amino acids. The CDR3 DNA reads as TGTGCCACCTCCGAGCGGGGGATCGAGCAGCCCCAGCATTTT. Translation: CATSERGIEQPQHF. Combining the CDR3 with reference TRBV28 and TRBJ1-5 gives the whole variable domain DVKVTQSSRYLVKRTGEKVFLECVQDMDHENMFWYRQDPGLGLRLIYFSYDVKMKEKGDIPEGYSVSREKKERFSLILESASTNQTSMYLCATSERGIEQPQHFGDGTRLSIL.

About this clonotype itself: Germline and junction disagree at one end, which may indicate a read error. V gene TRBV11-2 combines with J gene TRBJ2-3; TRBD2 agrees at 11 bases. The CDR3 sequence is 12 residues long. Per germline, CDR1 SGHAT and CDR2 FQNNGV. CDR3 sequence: CASSSPGTSGLF. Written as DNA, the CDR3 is TGTGCCAGCAGCTCCCCCGGGACTAGCGGCCTATTT.

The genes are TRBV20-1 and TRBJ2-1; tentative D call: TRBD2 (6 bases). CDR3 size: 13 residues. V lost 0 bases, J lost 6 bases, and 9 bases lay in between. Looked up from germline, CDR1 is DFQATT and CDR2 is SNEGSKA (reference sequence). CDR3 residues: CSARDRRGNEQFF. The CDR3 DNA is TGCAGTGCTAGAGATCGGCGGGGCAATGAGCAGTTCTTC.

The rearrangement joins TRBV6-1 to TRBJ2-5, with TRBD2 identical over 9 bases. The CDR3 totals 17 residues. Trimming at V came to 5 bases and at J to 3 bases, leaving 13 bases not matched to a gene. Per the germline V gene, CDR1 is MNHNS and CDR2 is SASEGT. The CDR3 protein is CASSQTMGGGGEETQYF. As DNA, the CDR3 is TGTGCCAGCAGTCAAACAATGGGCGGGGGGGGCGAAGAGACCCAGTACTTC.

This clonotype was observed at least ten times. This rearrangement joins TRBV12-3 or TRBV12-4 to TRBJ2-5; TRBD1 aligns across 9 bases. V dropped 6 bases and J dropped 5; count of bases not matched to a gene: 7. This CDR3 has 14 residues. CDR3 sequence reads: CASSPGQGFETQYF. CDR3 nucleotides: TGTGCCAGCAGCCCCGGACAGGGGTTTGAGACCCAGTACTTC.

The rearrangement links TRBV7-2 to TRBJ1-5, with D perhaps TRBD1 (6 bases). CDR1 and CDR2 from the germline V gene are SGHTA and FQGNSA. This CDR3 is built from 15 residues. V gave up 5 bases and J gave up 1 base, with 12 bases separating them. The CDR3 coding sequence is TGTGCCAGCAGCACGGACAGTGGCAGCAATCAGCCCCAGCATTTT. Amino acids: CASSTDSGSNQPQHF.

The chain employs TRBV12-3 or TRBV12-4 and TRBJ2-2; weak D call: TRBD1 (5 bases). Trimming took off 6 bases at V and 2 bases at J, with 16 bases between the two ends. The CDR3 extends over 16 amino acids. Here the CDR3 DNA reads TGTGCCAGCAGGGCAGGGTCGAATCAAAACACCGGGGAGCTGTTTTTT. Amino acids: CASRAGSNQNTGELFF.

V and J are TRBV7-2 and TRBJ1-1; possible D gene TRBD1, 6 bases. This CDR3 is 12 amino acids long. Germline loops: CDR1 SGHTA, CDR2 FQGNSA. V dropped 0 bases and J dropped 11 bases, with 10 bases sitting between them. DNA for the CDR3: TGTGCCAGCAGCTTAGCTCGACAGGCGGCTTTCTTT. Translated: CASSLARQAAFF. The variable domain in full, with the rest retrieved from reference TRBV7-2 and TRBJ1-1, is GAGVSQSPSNKVTEKGKDVELRCDPISGHTALYWYRQSLGQGLEFLIYFQGNSAPDKSGLPSDRFSAERTGGSVSTLTIQRTQQEDSAVYLCASSLARQAAFFGQGTRLTVV.

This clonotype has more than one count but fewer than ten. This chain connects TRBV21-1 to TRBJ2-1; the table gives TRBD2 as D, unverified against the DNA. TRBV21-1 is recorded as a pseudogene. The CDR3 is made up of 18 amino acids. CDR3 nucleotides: TGTGCCAGCAGCAAAGTTATGCATGGGCCCCTCTGCTACAATGAGCAGTTCTTC. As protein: CASSKVMHGPLCYNEQFF.

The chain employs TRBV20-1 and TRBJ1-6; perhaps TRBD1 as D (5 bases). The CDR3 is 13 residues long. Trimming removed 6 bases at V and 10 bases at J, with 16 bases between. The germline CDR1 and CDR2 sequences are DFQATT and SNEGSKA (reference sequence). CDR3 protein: CSASTQQASPLHF. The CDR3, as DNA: TGCAGTGCCTCAACACAACAGGCATCACCCCTCCACTTT.

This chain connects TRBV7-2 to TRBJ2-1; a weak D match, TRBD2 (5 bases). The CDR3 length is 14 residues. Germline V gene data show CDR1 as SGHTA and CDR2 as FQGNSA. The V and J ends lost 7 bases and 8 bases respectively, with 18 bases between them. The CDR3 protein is CASTRRWAGDEQFF. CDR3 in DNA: TGTGCCAGCACTCGTCGGTGGGCCGGGGATGAGCAGTTCTTC. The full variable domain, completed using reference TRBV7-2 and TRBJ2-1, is GAGVSQSPSNKVTEKGKDVELRCDPISGHTALYWYRQSLGQGLEFLIYFQGNSAPDKSGLPSDRFSAERTGGSVSTLTIQRTQQEDSAVYLCASTRRWAGDEQFFGPGTRLTVL.

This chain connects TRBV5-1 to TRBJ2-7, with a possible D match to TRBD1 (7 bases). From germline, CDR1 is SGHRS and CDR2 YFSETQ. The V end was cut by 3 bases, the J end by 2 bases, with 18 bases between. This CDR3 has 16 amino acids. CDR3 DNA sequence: TGCGCCAGCAGCTGGTCAACAGGGGAGGTTACCTACGAGCAGTACTTC. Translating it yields CASSWSTGEVTYEQYF. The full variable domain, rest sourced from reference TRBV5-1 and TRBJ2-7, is KAGVTQTPRYLIKTRGQQVTLSCSPISGHRSVSWYQQTPGQGLQFLFEYFSETQRNKGNFPGRFSGRQFSNSRSEMNVSTLELGDSALYLCASSWSTGEVTYEQYFGPGTRLTVT.

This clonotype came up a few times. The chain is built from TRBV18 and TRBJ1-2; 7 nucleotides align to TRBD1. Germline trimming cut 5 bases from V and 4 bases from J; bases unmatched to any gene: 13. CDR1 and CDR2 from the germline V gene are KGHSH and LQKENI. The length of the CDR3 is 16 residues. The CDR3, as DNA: TGTGCCAGCTCATCCTTACCGTCGACAGGGACCTATGGCTACACCTTC. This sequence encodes CASSSLPSTGTYGYTF.

Written as DNA, the CDR3 is TGCAGTGCTATAGTTAGGGGGACTCAAGGGGAGCAGTACTTC. This translates into CSAIVRGTQGEQYF. The chain links TRBV20-1 to TRBJ2-5, with D perhaps being TRBD1 or TRBD2 (6 bases each). The V and J ends lost 4 bases and 11 bases respectively, with 23 bases between them. The CDR3 sequence is 14 residues long. Germline CDR1 is DFQATT and CDR2 is SNEGSKA (reference sequence).

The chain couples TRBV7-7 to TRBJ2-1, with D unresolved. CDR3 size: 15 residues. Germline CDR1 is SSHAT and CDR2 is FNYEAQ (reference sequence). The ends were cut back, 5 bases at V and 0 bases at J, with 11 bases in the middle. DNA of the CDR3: TGTGCCAGCAGCCCGGTTCGAAGCTCCTACAATGAGCAGTTCTTC. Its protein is CASSPVRSSYNEQFF.

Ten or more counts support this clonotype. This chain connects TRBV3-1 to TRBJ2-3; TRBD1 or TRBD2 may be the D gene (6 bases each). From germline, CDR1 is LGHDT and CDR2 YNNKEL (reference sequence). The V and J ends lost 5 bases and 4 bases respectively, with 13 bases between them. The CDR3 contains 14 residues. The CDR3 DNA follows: TGTGCCAGCAGCACCTCGGGGGCAGCAGATACGCAGTATTTT. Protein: CASSTSGAADTQYF.

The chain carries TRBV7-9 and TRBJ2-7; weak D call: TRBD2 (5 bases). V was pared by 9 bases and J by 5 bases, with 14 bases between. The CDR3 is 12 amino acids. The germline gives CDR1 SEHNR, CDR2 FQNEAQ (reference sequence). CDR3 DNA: TGTGCCAGTAGCGTCAGGATGAACGAGCAGTACTTC. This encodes CASSVRMNEQYF. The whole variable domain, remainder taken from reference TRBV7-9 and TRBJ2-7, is DTGVSQNPRHKITKRGQNVTFRCDPISEHNRLYWYRQTLGQGPEFLTYFQNEAQLEKSRLLSDRFSAERPKGSFSTLEIQRTEQGDSAMYLCASSVRMNEQYFGPGTRLTVT.

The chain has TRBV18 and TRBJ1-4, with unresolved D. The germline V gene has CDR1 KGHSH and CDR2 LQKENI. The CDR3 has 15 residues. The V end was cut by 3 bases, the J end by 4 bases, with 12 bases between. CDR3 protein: CASSPREIVNEKLFF. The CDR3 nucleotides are TGTGCCAGCTCACCCCGGGAGATTGTTAATGAAAAACTGTTTTTT.

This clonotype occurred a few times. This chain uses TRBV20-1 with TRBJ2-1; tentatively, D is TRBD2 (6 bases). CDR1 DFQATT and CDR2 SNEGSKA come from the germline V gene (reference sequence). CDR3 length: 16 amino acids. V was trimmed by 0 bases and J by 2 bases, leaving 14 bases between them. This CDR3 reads CSARDRGVAAYNEQFF. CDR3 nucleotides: TGCAGTGCTAGAGATCGGGGTGTAGCGGCCTACAATGAGCAGTTCTTC.

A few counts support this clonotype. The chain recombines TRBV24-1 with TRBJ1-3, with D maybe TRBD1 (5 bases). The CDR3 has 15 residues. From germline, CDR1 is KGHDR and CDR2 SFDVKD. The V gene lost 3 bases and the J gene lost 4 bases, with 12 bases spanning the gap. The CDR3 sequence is CATSDPRDGGNTIYF. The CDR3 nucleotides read TGTGCCACCAGTGATCCCCGGGACGGCGGAAACACCATATATTTT.

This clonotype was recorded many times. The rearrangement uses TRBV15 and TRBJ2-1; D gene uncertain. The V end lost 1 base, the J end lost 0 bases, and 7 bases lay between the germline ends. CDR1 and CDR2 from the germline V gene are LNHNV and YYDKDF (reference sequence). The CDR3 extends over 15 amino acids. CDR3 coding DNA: TGTGCCACCAGCAGAGGTAGGGACTCCTACAATGAGCAGTTCTTC. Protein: CATSRGRDSYNEQFF.

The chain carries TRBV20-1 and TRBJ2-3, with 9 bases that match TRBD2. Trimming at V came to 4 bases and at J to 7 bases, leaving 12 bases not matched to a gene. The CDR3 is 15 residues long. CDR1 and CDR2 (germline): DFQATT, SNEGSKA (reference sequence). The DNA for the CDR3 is TGCAGTGCTACGACGCGGGGGGGCTACGGAAATACGCAGTATTTT. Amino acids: CSATTRGGYGNTQYF.

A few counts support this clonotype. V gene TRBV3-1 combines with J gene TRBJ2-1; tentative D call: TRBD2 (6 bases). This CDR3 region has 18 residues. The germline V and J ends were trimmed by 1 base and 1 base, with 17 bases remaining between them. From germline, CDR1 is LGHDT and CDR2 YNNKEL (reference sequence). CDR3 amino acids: CASSQGLLASGSYNEQFF. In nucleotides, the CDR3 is TGTGCCAGCAGCCAAGGGTTGCTAGCGTCAGGGTCCTACAATGAGCAGTTCTTC.